What follows are 3 T cell receptor beta chains derived from one specimen sequenced in a study of blood T cell repertoires in COVID-19. Data came from immunoSEQ multiplex PCR; TCRdb stores just in-frame clones and leaves some out. The table shows around 36,000 clones, with about 83% occurring only once. Sequenced input: peripheral blood. The receptors were gathered from a man in his fifties or sixties with acute or convalescent COVID-19.

This chain joins TRBV7-9 and TRBJ2-4; tentatively, D is TRBD1 (5 bases). V lost 2 bases and J lost 1, with 18 bases in between. Germline lookup yields CDR1 SEHNR and CDR2 FQNEAQ (reference sequence). The CDR3 totals 18 residues. The CDR3 region is CASSLPMGQGSAKNIQYF. The DNA for the CDR3 is TGTGCCAGCAGCTTACCTATGGGGCAGGGCTCTGCCAAAAACATTCAGTACTTC.

V is TRBV9 and J is TRBJ2-3, with 7 bases matching TRBD2. Germline values: CDR1 SGDLS, CDR2 YYNGEE. Unmatched junction bases numbered 2, after V lost 0 bases and J lost 4 bases. This CDR3 region has 14 residues. The CDR3 spells CASSVAGRPDTQYF. CDR3 in DNA: TGTGCCAGCAGCGTAGCCGGGAGGCCAGATACGCAGTATTTT.

Regarding this clone: A junction boundary mismatches the germline segment, possibly from a read error. The chain couples TRBV2 to TRBJ2-5; 9 bases fit TRBD2. Germline assignment: CDR1 SNHLY and CDR2 FYNNEI. The CDR3 totals 15 residues. In nucleotides, the CDR3 is TGTGCCAGCAGTGAGCAGCGGGAGGCCCAAGGGACCCAGTACTTC. It specifies CASSEQREAQGTQYF.